This TCR beta chain was retrieved from a study of OX40 agonist ivuxolimab in advanced cancers. The CDR3 is made up of 12 amino acids. V lost 1 base and J 6 bases, leaving 6 bases between the germline ends. Germline V gene lookup returns CDR1 MNHEY and CDR2 SVGAGI. Profiled with immunoSEQ multiplex PCR; TCRdb holds only in-frame clones, not every one. Among around 66,000 clones listed, 80% to 85% were seen once. This clone occurred a few times. The rearrangement uses TRBV6-5 and TRBJ1-1, with D hard to call. The TCR comes from an adult with an advanced solid tumor such as melanoma, head and neck, liver or kidney cancer. This specimen consisted of CD4+ or CD8+ T cells sorted from blood, obtained in a trial of the OX40 agonist ivuxolimab. CDR3 loop: CASSYFGAEAFF. For the CDR3, the DNA is TGTGCCAGCAGTTACTTTGGGGCTGAAGCTTTCTTT.